This T cell receptor beta chain was documented in a study of molecular identifiers for immune sequencing clone quantification. The V end lost 5 bases, the J end lost 9 bases, and 10 bases lay between the germline ends. This CDR3 comprises 12 residues. Germline V gene lookup returns CDR1 KGHDR and CDR2 SFDVKD. In this sample, this clonotype turned up a few times. Previously described methods with listed TCR primers produced the bulk TCR libraries. TCRdb re-called the PCR reads with MiXCR, one entry per CDR3 protein. This table holds 490,000 or so distinct CDR3 sequences, 20% to 25% found once. This chain links TRBV24-1 with TRBJ2-1; D gene unclear. Sequencing used naive CD8+ T cells from blood, with Jurkat cell RNA spiked in. The subset denotes: FACS-sorted CD8+CD4-CCR7+CD45RA+ naive T cells. This TCR was recovered from a human donor in good health. Some libraries in this study had Jurkat cell RNA spiked in. CDR3 bases: TGTGCCACCAGTGCGGAATGGGGTGAGCAGTTCTTC. This gives the protein CATSAEWGEQFF.